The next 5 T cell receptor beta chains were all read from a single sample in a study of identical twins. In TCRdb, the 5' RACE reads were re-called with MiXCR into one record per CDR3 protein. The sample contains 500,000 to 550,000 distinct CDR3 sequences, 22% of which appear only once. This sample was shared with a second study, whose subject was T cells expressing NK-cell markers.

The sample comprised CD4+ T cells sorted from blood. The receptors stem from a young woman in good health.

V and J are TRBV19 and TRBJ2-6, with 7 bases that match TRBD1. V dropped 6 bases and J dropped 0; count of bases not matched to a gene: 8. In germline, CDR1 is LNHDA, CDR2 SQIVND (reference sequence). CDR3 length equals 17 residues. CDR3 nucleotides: TGTGCCAGTAGGTTAGGGGACAGATCCTCTGGGGCCAACGTCCTGACTTTC. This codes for CASRLGDRSSGANVLTF.

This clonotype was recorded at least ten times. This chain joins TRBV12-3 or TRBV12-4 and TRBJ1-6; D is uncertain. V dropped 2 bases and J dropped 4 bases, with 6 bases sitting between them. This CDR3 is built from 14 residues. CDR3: CASSLIQYNSPLHF. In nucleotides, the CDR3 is TGTGCCAGCAGTTTAATACAATATAATTCACCCCTCCACTTT.

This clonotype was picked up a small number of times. The CDR3, as DNA: TGTGCCAGCAGTTTCAGTCTAGCGGGTGCCTACGAGCAGTACTTC. Encoded protein: CASSFSLAGAYEQYF. The chain has TRBV12-3 or TRBV12-4 and TRBJ2-7, with 8 positions matching TRBD2. The trim removed 3 bases at V and 2 bases at J, leaving 6 bases unmatched. There are 15 residues in the CDR3.

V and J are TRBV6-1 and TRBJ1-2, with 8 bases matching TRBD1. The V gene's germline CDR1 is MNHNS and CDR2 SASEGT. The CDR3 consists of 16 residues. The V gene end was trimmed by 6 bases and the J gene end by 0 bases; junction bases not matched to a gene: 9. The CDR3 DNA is TGTGCCAGCAGCCCCGGGACAGGAGCGACTAACTATGGCTACACCTTC. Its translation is CASSPGTGATNYGYTF.

CDR3 protein: CASSHSGTRQETQYF. CDR3 nucleotides: TGTGCCAGCAGCCACTCGGGGACTAGGCAAGAGACCCAGTACTTC. This sequence joins TRBV3-1 and TRBJ2-5; 8 nucleotides agree with TRBD2. This CDR3 has 15 amino acids. CDR1 is LGHDT and CDR2 is YNNKEL in the germline V gene (reference sequence). The junction had 5 bases not matched to a gene; V was cut back by 3 bases and J by 2 bases.